This T cell receptor (beta chain) was identified in a study of blood T cell repertoires in COVID-19. Method: immunoSEQ multiplex PCR; TCRdb's copy keeps in-frame clones and lacks some. The data show tens of thousands of clones, with roughly 82% seen just once and 25% to 30% held by the top ten. This TCR was recovered from a woman aged 80 or over with active or convalescent COVID-19. Specimen: peripheral blood.

Here the CDR3 reads CASSYSGTGSGYTF. The DNA of the CDR3 is TGTGCCAGCAGTTACTCCGGGACAGGGTCTGGCTACACCTTC. V and J are TRBV6-5 and TRBJ1-2; the match to TRBD1 covers 9 bases. The germline CDR1 and CDR2 sequences are MNHEY and SVGAGI. V gave up 0 bases and J gave up 7 bases; unmatched junction bases: 3. The CDR3 has 14 residues.